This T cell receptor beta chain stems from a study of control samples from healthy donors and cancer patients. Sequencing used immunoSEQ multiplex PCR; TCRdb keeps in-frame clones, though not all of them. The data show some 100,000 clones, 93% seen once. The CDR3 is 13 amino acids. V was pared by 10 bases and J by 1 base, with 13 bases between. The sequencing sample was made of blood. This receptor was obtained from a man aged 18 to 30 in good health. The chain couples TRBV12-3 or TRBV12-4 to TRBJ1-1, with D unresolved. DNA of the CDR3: TGTGCCACCAGATTGAGCGCGAACACTGAAGCTTTCTTT. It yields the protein CATRLSANTEAFF.